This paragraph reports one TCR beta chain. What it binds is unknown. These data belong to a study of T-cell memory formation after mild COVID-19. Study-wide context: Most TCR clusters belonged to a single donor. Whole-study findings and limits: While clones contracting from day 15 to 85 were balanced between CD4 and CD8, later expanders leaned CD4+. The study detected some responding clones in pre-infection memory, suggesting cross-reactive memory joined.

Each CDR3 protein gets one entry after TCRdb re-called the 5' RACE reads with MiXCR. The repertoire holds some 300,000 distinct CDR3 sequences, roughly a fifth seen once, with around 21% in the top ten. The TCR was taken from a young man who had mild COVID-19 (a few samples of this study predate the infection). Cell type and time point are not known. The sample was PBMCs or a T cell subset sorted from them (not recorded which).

The CDR3 DNA is TGTGCCAGCTCACCCCGGGACAGGCGCTATGGCTACACCTTC. This translates into CASSPRDRRYGYTF. The chain links TRBV18 to TRBJ1-2; 8 nucleotides line up with TRBD1. J lost 4 bases, V lost 3 bases, and 4 bases had no gene match. The length of the CDR3 is 14 residues. CDR1 is KGHSH, CDR2 LQKENI, per germline.